This T cell receptor (beta chain) was retrieved from a study of blood T cells in healthy people across ages. Study-level background: About one barcoded beta molecule was captured per two T cells (by template switching).

Through a sample-barcoded 5' primer and a J-beta primer mix, a second PCR was run for 7 to 11 cycles. Every sample produced at least 2.5 million CDR3-containing paired-end reads. TCRdb reprocessed the 5' RACE reads via MiXCR and lists one record per CDR3 protein. The table shows 450,000 to 700,000 distinct CDR3 sequences, with 27% occurring only once. The receptor was derived from a woman aged 70-85 years in good health. Sequencing used blood.

CDR3 DNA sequence: TGTGCCAGCCACCGGGGGCGAGACACTGAAGCTTTCTTT. Translation gives CASHRGRDTEAFF. V usage is TRBV6-6 and J usage is TRBJ1-1; possibly TRBD1 for D (6 bases). The CDR3 extends over 13 amino acids. Germline CDR1 and CDR2: MNHNY and SVGAGI (reference sequence). The ends were cut back, 8 bases at V and 3 bases at J, with 13 bases in the middle.